The clone carrying this T cell receptor (beta chain) was found once. Donors had no recently reported acute infections or vaccinations and were HIV-negative. The study drew all its donors from Caucasian adults living in Nashville, Tennessee. These data belong to a study of shared clonotypes between healthy human individuals. Genomic DNA (from each subset) was split evenly across several immunoSEQ plates. Approximately 30,000 T cell genomes, or roughly 320 ng DNA, went into unsorted PBMC replicate PCRs. The method was immunoSEQ multiplex PCR; TCRdb's version includes in-frame clones alone and lacks a portion of them. The repertoire includes 520,000 or so clones, 75% to 85% of them detected once, and roughly 13% sits in the top ten. V lost 4 bases to trimming and J lost 0 bases, with 11 bases between them. The CDR3 length is 14 residues. Germline V gives CDR1 SGHNT, CDR2 YYREEE (reference sequence).

The sequenced sample was PBMCs. This clonotype originated in a woman aged 40 to 50 in good health. Some clones in this sample may be carry-over from other donors' samples. The V and J genes are TRBV5-4 and TRBJ2-7; no firm D call. The CDR3: CASSMDPSSYEQYF. The CDR3 bases are TGTGCCAGCAGCATGGACCCGAGCTCCTACGAGCAGTACTTC.